The 27 T cell receptor beta chains in this list originate from one sample, sequenced in a study of Ad26.COV2.S vaccination and SARS-CoV-2 variants. Treatment in this sample: roughly 19 received Ad26.COV2.S at low or high dose, single or two shots; a few received placebo; per-sample allocation not given. The study sampled participants on day 63 after the first vaccine or placebo injection. The repertoire was sequenced with immunoSEQ multiplex PCR; TCRdb's copy has only in-frame clones and lacks some. The data show about 280,000 clones, 80% to 90% seen once. The specimen comprised peripheral blood, sampled in a trial of Ad26.COV2.S vaccine versus placebo. The receptor set was obtained from a person between 18 and 60 years old who received the Ad26.COV2.S COVID-19 vaccine or a placebo.

This clone was found a few times. This sequence joins TRBV21-1 and TRBJ2-2; the table's D gene call, TRBD2, was not cross checked with the DNA. TRBV21-1 is classified as a pseudogene. This CDR3 has 14 residues. In nucleotides, the CDR3 is TGTGCCAGCAGCAAAGATACTACCAGCGGGGAGCTGTTTTTT. As protein: CASSKDTTSGELFF.

The V gene is TRBV9, the J gene TRBJ1-5; no clear D. Germline V gene lookup returns CDR1 SGDLS and CDR2 YYNGEE. Trimming stripped 4 bases from V and 4 bases from J, with 18 bases between. This CDR3 contains 16 residues. CDR3 coding DNA: TGTGCCAGCAGCCTCTCGACAAGGAGAGGGAATCAGCCCCAGCATTTT. Translating it yields CASSLSTRRGNQPQHF.

This chain uses TRBV6-5 with TRBJ1-5, with D maybe TRBD1 (5 bases). The CDR3 totals 14 residues. Germline V gene sequence: CDR1 MNHEY, CDR2 SVGAGI. V was clipped by 5 bases and J by 4 bases, with 12 bases between them. The CDR3 region has the DNA TGTGCCAGCAGTCAGCGGGACCTGAATCAGCCCCAGCATTTT. It encodes CASSQRDLNQPQHF.

The J gene is TRBJ2-1, the V gene TRBV5-1; the D gene is possibly TRBD1 (6 bases). This CDR3 has 16 residues. The germline V and J ends were trimmed by 4 bases and 3 bases, with 17 bases remaining between them. Germline values: CDR1 SGHRS, CDR2 YFSETQ. The CDR3, as DNA: TGCGCCAGCAGCCCCCGGACAGTTGGGGTCTACAATGAGCAGTTCTTC. Protein: CASSPRTVGVYNEQFF.

The chain uses TRBV5-4 and TRBJ2-3; the D is unclear. The germline gives CDR1 SGHNT, CDR2 YYREEE (reference sequence). The CDR3 is 14 amino acids. The ends were cut back, 5 bases at V and 6 bases at J, with 16 bases in the middle. The chain's CDR3 is CASSPSPTPDTQYF. CDR3 DNA sequence: TGTGCCAGCAGTCCGTCCCCCACCCCGGATACGCAGTATTTT. The variable domain in full, completed from reference TRBV5-4 and TRBJ2-3, reads ETGVTQSPTHLIKTRGQQVTLRCSSQSGHNTVSWYQQALGQGPQFIFQYYREEENGRGNFPPRFSGLQFPNYSSELNVNALELDDSALYLCASSPSPTPDTQYFGPGTRLTVL.

This clone was seen more than once but under ten times. The chain carries TRBV2 and TRBJ2-7, with TRBD2 identical over 7 bases. CDR1 is SNHLY, CDR2 FYNNEI, per germline. Trimming removed 5 bases from V and 0 bases from J; junction bases left unmatched: 4. The CDR3 is 14 amino acids. The CDR3 DNA reads as TGTGCCAGCAGTAGCGGGGTCCGCTCCTACGAGCAGTACTTC. Residues: CASSSGVRSYEQYF.

This CDR3 is CASSLDQGNQGNQPQHF. Written as DNA, the CDR3 is TGCGCCAGCAGCTTAGATCAGGGCAATCAGGGCAATCAGCCCCAGCATTTT. The rearrangement joins TRBV5-1 to TRBJ1-5; D might be TRBD1 (5 bases). This CDR3 region has 17 residues. Germline CDR1 SGHRS, CDR2 YFSETQ. The V and J ends lost 2 bases and 2 bases respectively, with 17 bases between them.

The J gene is TRBJ2-7, the V gene TRBV28; 9 positions agree with TRBD2. This CDR3 spans 15 amino acids. The germline gives CDR1 MDHEN, CDR2 SYDVKM. V trimming: 2 bases; J trimming: 9 bases; junction bases outside the gene matches: 11. CDR3 sequence (DNA): TGTGCCAGCAGTTTAGCCTTGGGGACTAGCCTTTCGCAGTACTTC. It specifies CASSLALGTSLSQYF.

The chain uses TRBV4-2 and TRBJ1-5; D unclear. Trimming shortened V by 3 bases and J by 6 bases, and 9 bases separated the two germline ends. There are 13 residues in the CDR3. Germline V gene lookup returns CDR1 LGHNA and CDR2 YNFKEQ. CDR3 amino acids: CASSQVQGQPQHF. CDR3 bases: TGTGCCAGCAGCCAGGTCCAAGGTCAGCCCCAGCATTTT.

This clone came up once. The chain has TRBV9 and TRBJ2-5, with TRBD1 as a possible D gene (7 bases). This CDR3 spans 15 amino acids. V was shortened by 5 bases and J by 5 bases, with 19 bases between the two germline ends. The germline gives CDR1 SGDLS, CDR2 YYNGEE. Here the CDR3 DNA reads TGTGCCAGCAGTATACGAGGAGGGGGCCAGGAGACCCAGTACTTC. Its protein is CASSIRGGGQETQYF.

This chain links TRBV10-3 with TRBJ2-7, with 10 nucleotides matching TRBD1. The CDR3 loop spans 15 amino acids. Losses at the gene ends were 3 bases for V and 5 bases for J; bases not matched to a gene: 7. Germline-derived CDR1 and CDR2 are ENHRY and SYGVKD. CDR3 DNA sequence: TGTGCCATCAGTGACCCCGGGACAGGGGCTGACGAGCAGTACTTC. Protein product: CAISDPGTGADEQYF.

The chain combines TRBV10-3 with TRBJ2-3; maybe TRBD2 (6 bases). V lost 6 bases and J lost 2, with 18 bases in between. This CDR3 has 16 amino acids. Germline V gene sequence: CDR1 ENHRY, CDR2 SYGVKD. CDR3 region: CAIRKTGTYDTDTQYF. CDR3 DNA sequence: TGTGCCATCAGAAAGACCGGGACTTATGACACAGATACGCAGTATTTT.

The chain uses TRBV5-5 and TRBJ2-3; D possibly matches TRBD1 or TRBD2 (5 bases each). V was cut by 3 bases and J by 3 bases, with 11 bases left in between. The CDR3 is 14 amino acids. CDR1 is SGHKS and CDR2 is YYEKEE in the germline V gene (reference sequence). The CDR3 DNA reads TGTGCCAGCAGCTCGGGACCGACAACAGATACGCAGTATTTT. Encoded protein: CASSSGPTTDTQYF.

The chain employs TRBV5-1 and TRBJ1-3; possibly TRBD1 for D (5 bases). Between the trimmed V and J ends, which lost 5 bases and 3 bases, there was a span of 12 bases. The germline V gene encodes CDR1 SGHRS and CDR2 YFSETQ. The CDR3 runs to 14 residues. CDR3 amino acids: CASRSQGVGNTIYF. The CDR3 DNA reads as TGCGCCAGCAGGAGTCAGGGAGTTGGAAACACCATATATTTT.

This clone was seen a few times. The chain joins TRBV15 to TRBJ2-3; 10 nucleotides match TRBD2. Germline V lookup: CDR1 LNHNV, CDR2 YYDKDF (reference sequence). V shed 6 bases, J shed 2 bases, and the junction held 14 bases outside the gene matches. The CDR3 runs to 18 residues. As DNA, the CDR3 is TGTGCCACCAGTAGTTGGCTAGCGGGAGCTCTCTCCACAGATACGCAGTATTTT. Its protein is CATSSWLAGALSTDTQYF. Using reference TRBV15 and TRBJ2-3 for the parts outside the CDR3, the full variable domain is DAMVIQNPRYQVTQFGKPVTLSCSQTLNHNVMYWYQQKSSQAPKLLFHYYDKDFNNEADTPDNFQSRRPNTSFCFLDIRSPGLGDTAMYLCATSSWLAGALSTDTQYFGPGTRLTVL.

The V and J genes are TRBV11-2 and TRBJ1-5; D is unclear. This CDR3 has 13 amino acids. V was clipped by 0 bases and J by 4 bases, with 4 bases between them. CDR1 SGHAT and CDR2 FQNNGV come from the germline V gene. DNA for the CDR3: TGTGCCAGCAGCTTAGAGCTTAATCAGCCCCAGCATTTT. Its protein product is CASSLELNQPQHF. The whole variable domain, filled in from reference TRBV11-2 and TRBJ1-5, reads EAGVAQSPRYKIIEKRQSVAFWCNPISGHATLYWYQQILGQGPKLLIQFQNNGVVDDSQLPKDRFSAERLKGVDSTLKIQPAKLEDSAVYLCASSLELNQPQHFGDGTRLSIL.

This clone has only a few counts. The rearrangement joins TRBV30 to TRBJ2-7; D possibly uses TRBD1 or TRBD2 (5 bases each). Germline CDR1 and CDR2: GTSNPN and SVGIG (reference sequence). V was clipped by 4 bases and J by 7 bases, with 17 bases between them. This CDR3 comprises 13 residues. CDR3 amino acids: CAWNAPGRREQYF. CDR3 DNA sequence: TGTGCCTGGAACGCCCCGGGACGTAGAGAGCAGTACTTC.

The rearrangement joins TRBV5-6 to TRBJ2-1; 10 bases match TRBD2. Looked up from germline, CDR1 is SGHDT and CDR2 is YYEEEE. V lost 3 bases and J lost 5; bases outside the gene matches: 5. The CDR3 sequence is 15 residues long. The CDR3 DNA reads TGTGCCAGCAGCTCAGGACTAGCGGTACACAATGAGCAGTTCTTC. It specifies CASSSGLAVHNEQFF.

This sequence joins TRBV24-1 and TRBJ2-7, with D uncertain. The germline V gene has CDR1 KGHDR and CDR2 SFDVKD. Trimming shortened V by 3 bases and J by 5 bases, and 13 bases separated the two germline ends. This CDR3 is built from 14 residues. The CDR3 DNA sequence: TGTGCCACCAGTGATCCCCCTTGGGTTAACGAGCAGTACTTC. Residues: CATSDPPWVNEQYF.

In this sample, this clone turned up once. The chain recombines TRBV12-3 or TRBV12-4 with TRBJ1-2; D is uncertain. CDR3 size: 12 residues. Trimming left V 6 bases short and J 8 bases short, with 13 bases between. The CDR3 region is CASSPAPEGYTF. CDR3 DNA: TGTGCCAGCAGCCCGGCCCCGGAAGGCTACACCTTC.

The V call is TRBV11-2, the J call TRBJ1-5, with D hard to call. The V end was cut by 1 base, the J end by 7 bases, with 14 bases between. The CDR3 spans 15 residues. Germline assignment: CDR1 SGHAT and CDR2 FQNNGV. The CDR3 is CASSLVGREDQPQHF. The CDR3 DNA follows: TGTGCCAGCAGCTTAGTTGGGAGGGAGGACCAGCCCCAGCATTTT.

V gene TRBV12-3 or TRBV12-4 combines with J gene TRBJ1-1; D gene uncertain. The V gene lost 5 bases and the J gene lost 4 bases, with 11 bases spanning the gap. CDR3 size: 13 residues. The CDR3 sequence: CASSRARGTEAFF. CDR3 in DNA: TGTGCCAGCAGTCGTGCCCGGGGCACTGAAGCTTTCTTT.

The chain recombines TRBV6-2 or TRBV6-3 with TRBJ2-7; 11 bases are a match to TRBD2. Germline trimming cut 5 bases from V and 3 bases from J; bases unmatched to any gene: 6. CDR1 and CDR2 (germline): MNHEY, SVGEGT. The length of the CDR3 is 15 residues. The CDR3 region is CASSPPGTSGYEQYF. Here the CDR3 DNA reads TGTGCCAGCAGTCCCCCCGGGACTAGCGGCTACGAGCAGTACTTC.

Here the CDR3 DNA reads TGTGCCAGCAGTCCATCATACAATGAGCAGTTCTTC. Translation gives CASSPSYNEQFF. V gene TRBV6-6 combines with J gene TRBJ2-1; D gene ambiguous. In germline, CDR1 is MNHNY, CDR2 SVGAGI (reference sequence). V was cut by 5 bases and J by 4 bases, with 6 bases left in between. The CDR3 sequence is 12 residues long.

This clone appeared a few times. The rearrangement joins TRBV7-9 to TRBJ2-1; D remains ambiguous. The V end lost 3 bases, the J end lost 10 bases, and 7 bases lay between the germline ends. Germline values: CDR1 SEHNR, CDR2 FQNEAQ (reference sequence). The CDR3 spans 11 residues. In nucleotides, the CDR3 is TGTGCCAGCAGCTTTTCCGCCGAGCAGTTCTTC. Its translation is CASSFSAEQFF.

V and J are TRBV10-3 and TRBJ1-2; D unresolved. V gave up 4 bases and J gave up 6 bases, with 15 bases separating them. Germline values: CDR1 ENHRY, CDR2 SYGVKD. The CDR3 length is 14 residues. The CDR3 DNA is TGTGCCATCAGTGCCTTTAGTGGGGATGATGGCTACACCTTC. Protein: CAISAFSGDDGYTF.

On this clone: This CDR3 is also generated by other DNA sequences in the sample. CDR3 sequence reads: CASSQEGNYGYTF. CDR3 bases: TGTGCCAGCAGCCAAGAGGGGAACTATGGCTACACCTTC. The gene calls are TRBV3-1 (or the pseudogene TRBV3-2) and TRBJ1-2, with D unclear. The CDR3 runs to 13 residues. V was cut by 0 bases and J by 2 bases, with 4 bases left in between. Germline CDR1 reads LGHDT; CDR2 reads YNNKEL (reference sequence).